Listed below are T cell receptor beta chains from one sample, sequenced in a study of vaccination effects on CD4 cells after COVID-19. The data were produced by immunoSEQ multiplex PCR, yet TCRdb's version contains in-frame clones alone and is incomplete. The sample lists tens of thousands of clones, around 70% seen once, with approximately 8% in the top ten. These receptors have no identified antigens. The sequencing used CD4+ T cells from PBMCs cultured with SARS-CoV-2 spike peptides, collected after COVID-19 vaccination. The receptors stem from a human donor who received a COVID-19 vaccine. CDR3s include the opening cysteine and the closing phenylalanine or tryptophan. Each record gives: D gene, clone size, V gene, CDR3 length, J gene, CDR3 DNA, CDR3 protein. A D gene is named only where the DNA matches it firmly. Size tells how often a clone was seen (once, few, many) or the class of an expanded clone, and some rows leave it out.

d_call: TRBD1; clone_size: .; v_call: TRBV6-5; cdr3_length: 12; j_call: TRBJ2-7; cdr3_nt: TGTGCCAGTAGGACAGGTCGGGACGAGCAGTACTTC; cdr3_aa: CASRTGRDEQYF
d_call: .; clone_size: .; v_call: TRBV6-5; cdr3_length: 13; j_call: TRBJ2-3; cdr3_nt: TGTGCCAGCCGACTCGGGGAGTCAGATACGCAGTATTTT; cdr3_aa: CASRLGESDTQYF
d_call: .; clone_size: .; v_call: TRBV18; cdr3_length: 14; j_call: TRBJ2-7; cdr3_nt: TGTGCCAGCTCACCACGAGTACCCACCTACGAGCAGTACTTC; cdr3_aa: CASSPRVPTYEQYF
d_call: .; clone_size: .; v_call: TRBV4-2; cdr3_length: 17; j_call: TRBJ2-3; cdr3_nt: TGTGCCAGCAGCCTTGGCAACCGAGGGGGGCTCGGAGATACGCAGTATTTT; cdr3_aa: CASSLGNRGGLGDTQYF
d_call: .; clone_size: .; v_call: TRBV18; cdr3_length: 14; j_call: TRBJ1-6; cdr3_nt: TGTGCCAGCTCACCACCGTCAGGGCCGTCACCCCTCCACTTT; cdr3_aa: CASSPPSGPSPLHF
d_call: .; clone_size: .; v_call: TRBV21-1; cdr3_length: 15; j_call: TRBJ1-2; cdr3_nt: TGTGCCAGGAAAGGACAGGGGTACGGACCGTATGGCTACACCTTC; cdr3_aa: CARKGQGYGPYGYTF
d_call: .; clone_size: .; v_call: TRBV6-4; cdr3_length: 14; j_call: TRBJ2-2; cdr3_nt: TGTGCCAGCAGTGACGGGACTAACACCGGGGAGCTGTTTTTT; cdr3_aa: CASSDGTNTGELFF
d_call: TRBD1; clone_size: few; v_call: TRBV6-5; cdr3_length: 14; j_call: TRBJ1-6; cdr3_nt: TGTGCCAGCAGGCAGGGACAGGGGGATTCACCCCTCCACTTT; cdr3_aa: CASRQGQGDSPLHF
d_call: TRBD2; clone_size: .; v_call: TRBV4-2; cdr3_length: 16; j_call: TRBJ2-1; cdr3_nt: TGTGCCAGCAGCCAACCGACTAGCGGGAGCCCCAATGAGCAGTTCTTC; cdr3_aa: CASSQPTSGSPNEQFF
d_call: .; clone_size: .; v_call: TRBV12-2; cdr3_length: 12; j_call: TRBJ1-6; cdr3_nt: TGTGCAAGTCGCTTAATTAGTTCACCCCTCCACTTT; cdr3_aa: CASRLISSPLHF
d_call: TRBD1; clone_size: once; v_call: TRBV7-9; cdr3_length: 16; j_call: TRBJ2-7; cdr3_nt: TGTGCCAGCAGCTCACTCCAGGGGGCTAATCGATACGAGCAGTACTTC; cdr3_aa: CASSSLQGANRYEQYF
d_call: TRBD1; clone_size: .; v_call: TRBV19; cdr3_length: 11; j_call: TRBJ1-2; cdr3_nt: TGTGCCAGTACGGACAGGGGTGACTACACCTTC; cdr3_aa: CASTDRGDYTF
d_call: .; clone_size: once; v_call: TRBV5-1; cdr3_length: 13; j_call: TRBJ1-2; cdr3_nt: TGCGCCAGCAGCCCAAATCTGATGAATGGCTACACCTTC; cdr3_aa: CASSPNLMNGYTF
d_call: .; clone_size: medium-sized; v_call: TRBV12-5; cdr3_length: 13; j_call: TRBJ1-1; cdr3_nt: TGTGCTAGTGGTTTGGCAGCAGGTACTGAAGCTTTCTTT; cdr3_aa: CASGLAAGTEAFF
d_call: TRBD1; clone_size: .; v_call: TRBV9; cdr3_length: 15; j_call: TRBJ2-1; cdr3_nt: TGTGCCAGCAGCGCGGCCGGGACAGGACACAATGAGCAGTTCTTC; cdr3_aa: CASSAAGTGHNEQFF
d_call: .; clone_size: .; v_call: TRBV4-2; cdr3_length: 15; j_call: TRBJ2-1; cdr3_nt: TGTGCCAGCAGCCAAGATCGCCTAGGTAGCAATGAGCAGTTCTTC; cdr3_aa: CASSQDRLGSNEQFF
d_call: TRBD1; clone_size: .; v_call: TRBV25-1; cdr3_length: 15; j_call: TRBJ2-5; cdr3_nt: TGTGCCAGCAGTGTCGGGGACAGGGGGCGGGAGACCCAGTACTTC; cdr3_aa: CASSVGDRGRETQYF
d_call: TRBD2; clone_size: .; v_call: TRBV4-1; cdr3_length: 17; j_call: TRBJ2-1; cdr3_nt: TGCGCCAGCAGCCAAAAAACAAGCGGGGGGGCCAGGAATGAGCAGTTCTTC; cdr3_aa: CASSQKTSGGARNEQFF
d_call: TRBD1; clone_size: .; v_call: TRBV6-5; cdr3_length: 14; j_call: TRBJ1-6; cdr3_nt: TGTGCCAGCAGTTCGGGACAGCCCCCTGGTACCCTCCACTTT; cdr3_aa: CASSSGQPPGTLHF
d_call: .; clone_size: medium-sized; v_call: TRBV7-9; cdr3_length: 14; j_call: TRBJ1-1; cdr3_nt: TGTGCCAGCAGCATTCGGGCCTTGAACACTGAAGCTTTCTTT; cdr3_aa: CASSIRALNTEAFF
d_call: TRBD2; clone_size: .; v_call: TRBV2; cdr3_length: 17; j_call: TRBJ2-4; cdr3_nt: TGTGCCAGCAGTGAAAAACTAGCGGGGCTAGCCAAAAACATTCAGTACTTC; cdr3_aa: CASSEKLAGLAKNIQYF
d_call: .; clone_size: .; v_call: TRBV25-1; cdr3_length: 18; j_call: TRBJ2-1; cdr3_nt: TGTGCCAGCAGTGAGCCGAATTCGTACCATCCCCTCTACAATGAGCAGTTCTTC; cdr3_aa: CASSEPNSYHPLYNEQFF
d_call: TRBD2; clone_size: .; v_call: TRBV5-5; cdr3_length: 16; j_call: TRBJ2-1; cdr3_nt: TGTGCCAGCATCGGGACTAGCCACTCTCGGGCGAATGAGCAGTTCTTC; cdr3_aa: CASIGTSHSRANEQFF
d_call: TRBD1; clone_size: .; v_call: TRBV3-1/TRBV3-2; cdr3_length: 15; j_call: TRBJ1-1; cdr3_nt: TGTGCCAGCAGCCCGGGACAGGGGGCGCAGACTGAAGCTTTCTTT; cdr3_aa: CASSPGQGAQTEAFF
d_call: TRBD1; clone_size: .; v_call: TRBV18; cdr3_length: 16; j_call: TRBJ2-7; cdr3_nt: TGTGCCAGCTCACCACCCCTACAGGGGTCTCCCTACGAGCAGTACTTC; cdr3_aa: CASSPPLQGSPYEQYF
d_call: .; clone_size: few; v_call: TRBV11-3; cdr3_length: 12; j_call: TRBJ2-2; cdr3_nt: TGTGCCAGCAGCGTTTACAGCGGGGAGCTGTTTTTT; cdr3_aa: CASSVYSGELFF
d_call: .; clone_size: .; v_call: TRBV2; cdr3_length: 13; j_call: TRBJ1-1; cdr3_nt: TGTGCCAGCAGGCGGGAGGCGAGCACTGAAGCTTTCTTT; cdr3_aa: CASRREASTEAFF
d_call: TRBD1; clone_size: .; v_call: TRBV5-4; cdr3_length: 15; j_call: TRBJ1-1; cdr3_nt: TGTGCCAGCCGCCGGGCAGGGGGCTATGGCACTGAAGCTTTCTTT; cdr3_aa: CASRRAGGYGTEAFF
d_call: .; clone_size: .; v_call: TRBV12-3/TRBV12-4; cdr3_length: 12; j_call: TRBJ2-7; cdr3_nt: TGTGCCAGCAGCCCAGACACCTACGAGCAGTACTTC; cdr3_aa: CASSPDTYEQYF
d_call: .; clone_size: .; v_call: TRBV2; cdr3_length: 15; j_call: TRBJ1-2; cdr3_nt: TGTGCCAGCAGTGCTCGTTGGTCTGGACTAGGGGGCTACACCTTC; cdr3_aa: CASSARWSGLGGYTF